These 16 T cell receptor beta chains originate from one sample sequenced in a study of T cells in Graves' hyperthyroidism and ophthalmopathy. TCR beta CDR3 sequences were amplified from RNA transcripts. RT-PCR in the first round (using the HTBI primer set) targeted the TCR CDR3. Using its own MiXCR run on the multiplex PCR reads, TCRdb lists one record per CDR3 protein. The sample consists of about 160,000 distinct CDR3 sequences, roughly 9.4% of them appearing once. Sequencing was done on a sample of blood. The origin of the receptors is a woman under 30 with Graves' hyperthyroidism that later progressed to Graves' ophthalmopathy.

This clonotype was recorded at least ten times. The J gene is TRBJ2-2, the V gene TRBV12-3 or TRBV12-4, with a possible D match to TRBD1 (5 bases). The V end lost 6 bases, the J end lost 7 bases, and 12 bases lay between the germline ends. The CDR3 extends over 13 amino acids. CDR3 loop: CASSLGASGELFF. CDR3 nucleotides: TGTGCCAGCAGCCTTGGGGCGAGCGGGGAGCTGTTTTTT.

At least ten counts were recorded for this clonotype. V usage is TRBV2 and J usage is TRBJ1-5, with D perhaps matching TRBD1 (5 bases). Looked up from germline, CDR1 is SNHLY and CDR2 is FYNNEI. The ends were cut back, 7 bases at V and 6 bases at J, with 13 bases in the middle. The CDR3 length is 13 residues. CDR3 amino acids: CASMGQGGQPQHF. The CDR3 DNA sequence: TGTGCCAGCATGGGTCAGGGAGGTCAGCCCCAGCATTTT.

The chain joins TRBV4-1 to TRBJ2-7, with D unclear. Trimming pared 1 base from V and 7 bases from J, leaving 11 bases between. Germline V lookup: CDR1 MGHRA, CDR2 YSYEKL. The CDR3 has 13 amino acids. CDR3 sequence (DNA): TGCGCCAGCAGCCAAGGGACCTCTGGAGAGCAGTACTTC. Its translation: CASSQGTSGEQYF.

This clonotype was found many times. This rearrangement joins TRBV20-1 to TRBJ2-5, with 10 bases matching TRBD1. After removal of 6 bases from V and 0 bases from J, the junction contained 4 bases not matched to a gene. Germline V lookup: CDR1 DFQATT, CDR2 SNEGSKA (reference sequence). The CDR3 is 14 residues long. CDR3 sequence reads: CSALGTGDQETQYF. The DNA of the CDR3 is TGCAGTGCACTAGGGACAGGGGACCAAGAGACCCAGTACTTC.

This clonotype was recorded at least ten times. CDR3: CASSQGTARSSYNEQFF. The CDR3 region has the DNA TGTGCCAGCAGCCAAGGGACGGCCCGCAGCTCCTACAATGAGCAGTTCTTC. The gene calls are TRBV3-1 and TRBJ2-1, with D uncertain. Trimming removed 1 base from V and 0 bases from J, with 13 bases in between. The germline gives CDR1 LGHDT, CDR2 YNNKEL (reference sequence). The CDR3 sequence is 17 residues long.

There are many counts of this clonotype. The gene calls are TRBV3-1 and TRBJ1-4; no clear D. Trimming took 3 bases from V and 8 from J, leaving 7 bases between them. CDR3 length equals 12 residues. Germline CDR1 is LGHDT and CDR2 is YNNKEL (reference sequence). The CDR3 bases are TGTGCCAGCAGCCACGGACGGGAAAAACTGTTTTTT. Translation gives CASSHGREKLFF.

This clonotype was counted many times. This rearrangement joins TRBV12-3 or TRBV12-4 to TRBJ1-4; 9 bases fit TRBD1. The CDR3 sequence is 17 residues long. V shed 3 bases and J 0 bases; nucleotides not matched to a gene: 5. CDR3 in DNA: TGTGCCAGCAGTTTCGACAGGGGGATTTCAACTAATGAAAAACTGTTTTTT. It specifies CASSFDRGISTNEKLFF.

This clonotype was recorded at least ten times. This chain connects TRBV20-1 to TRBJ1-2, with no clear D. Per the germline V gene, CDR1 is DFQATT and CDR2 is SNEGSKA (reference sequence). Trimming left V 5 bases short and J 3 bases short, with 13 bases between. The CDR3 consists of 13 residues. This CDR3 is CSAYPDEDYGYTF. The CDR3, as DNA: TGCAGTGCTTACCCGGACGAGGACTATGGCTACACCTTC.

This clonotype was seen ten or more times. This may be a read error: a much more frequent sequence differs by one nucleotide. The genes are TRBV6-1 and TRBJ1-1; the D gene is possibly TRBD1 (5 bases). V was pared by 6 bases and J by 3 bases, with 14 bases between. This CDR3 spans 14 amino acids. Germline assignment: CDR1 MNHNS and CDR2 SASEGT. The CDR3 DNA follows: TGTGCCAGCAGGTTAGACAGCGCGGACACTGAAGCTTTCTTT. It is translated as CASRLDSADTEAFF.

DNA of the CDR3: TGCAGTGCTAGAGACCCGACAGGTCCCCGTAATGGCTACACCTTC. Translation gives CSARDPTGPRNGYTF. This sequence joins TRBV20-1 and TRBJ1-2; TRBD1 might be the D (6 bases). The CDR3 is 15 amino acids. CDR1 is DFQATT and CDR2 is SNEGSKA in the germline V gene (reference sequence). The V and J ends lost 0 bases and 6 bases respectively, with 17 bases between them.

This clonotype was found many times. V gene TRBV6-1 combines with J gene TRBJ1-6; 8 bases agree with TRBD1. Germline CDR1 is MNHNS and CDR2 is SASEGT. The CDR3 spans 16 residues. The V and J ends lost 3 bases and 9 bases, in that order; junction bases with no gene match: 10. CDR3: CASSDTDRVIRSPLHF. CDR3 DNA: TGTGCCAGCAGTGATACGGACAGGGTGATTCGTTCACCCCTCCACTTT.

This clonotype showed up many times. The V and J genes are TRBV12-3 or TRBV12-4 and TRBJ2-3; D might be TRBD1 or TRBD2, each matching 6 bases. The CDR3 spans 17 residues. The germline V and J ends were trimmed by 2 bases and 2 bases, with 17 bases remaining between them. The CDR3 loop is CASSLQWSGAHTDTQYF. The CDR3 DNA is TGTGCCAGCAGTTTACAGTGGTCGGGGGCCCACACAGATACGCAGTATTTT.

This clonotype was seen repeatedly, ten times or more. The genes are TRBV6-1 and TRBJ2-1; D call uncertain. Trimming stripped 4 bases from V and 8 bases from J, with 12 bases between. The CDR3 length is 13 residues. From germline, CDR1 is MNHNS and CDR2 SASEGT. The CDR3 spells CASSVVLWHEQFF. CDR3 DNA: TGTGCCAGCAGTGTGGTTTTGTGGCATGAGCAGTTCTTC.

This clonotype was detected only a few times. The genes are TRBV6-1 and TRBJ2-7; TRBD1 agrees at 9 bases. Losses at the gene ends were 3 bases for V and 2 bases for J; bases not matched to a gene: 5. The CDR3 loop spans 15 amino acids. Looked up from germline, CDR1 is MNHNS and CDR2 is SASEGT. The CDR3, as DNA: TGTGCCAGCAGTGACCGGGACAGGGCCCCCTACGAGCAGTACTTC. It specifies CASSDRDRAPYEQYF.

This chain uses TRBV20-1 with TRBJ1-2; D is possibly TRBD1 (5 bases). The CDR3 contains 13 residues. Germline-derived CDR1 and CDR2 are DFQATT and SNEGSKA (reference sequence). V lost 2 bases and J lost 5, with 12 bases in between. The CDR3 loop reads CSARSAQEYGYTF. The CDR3 DNA follows: TGCAGTGCTAGATCGGCACAGGAATATGGCTACACCTTC.

This clonotype was seen many times. The J gene is TRBJ1-6, the V gene TRBV7-8; D is perhaps TRBD1 (5 bases). Trimming removed 2 bases from V and 4 bases from J, with 12 bases in between. The CDR3 is 16 amino acids. Germline V gene data show CDR1 as SGHVS and CDR2 as FQNEAQ. Here the CDR3 reads CASSLPRQSYNSPLHF. CDR3 DNA: TGTGCCAGCAGCTTACCCCGACAGTCGTATAATTCACCCCTCCACTTT.